The rows below give T cell receptor beta chains drawn from one sample of a study of cytomegalovirus exposure and HLA in healthy donors. Profiling relied on immunoSEQ multiplex PCR, and the TCRdb table lists in-frame clones only, not all of them. The sample lists about 190,000 clones; about 87% were seen once. Sequencing was performed on PBMCs. The receptor source for this set is a woman in her late teens or twenties in good health and CMV-seronegative. Both conserved end residues are part of each CDR3. A D gene is named only where the DNA matches it firmly. Size tells how often a clone was seen (once, few, many) or the class of an expanded clone, and some rows leave it out.

size	V	D	J	CDR3	DNA
-	TRBV27	TRBD1	TRBJ1-2	CASSFAWDRGYYGYTF	TGTGCCAGCAGTTTCGCCTGGGACAGGGGGTACTATGGCTACACCTTC
few	TRBV6-5	-	TRBJ1-1	CASGTPQEAHTEAFF	TGTGCCAGTGGGACACCCCAAGAGGCGCACACTGAAGCTTTCTTT
-	TRBV9	-	TRBJ2-7	CASSVQGEDEQYF	TGTGCCAGCAGCGTACAGGGGGAGGACGAGCAGTACTTC
-	TRBV30	-	TRBJ1-5	CAGGVSNQPQHF	TGTGCCGGCGGGGTTAGCAATCAGCCCCAGCATTTT
-	TRBV27	-	TRBJ1-6	CASSFIGQNSPLHF	TGTGCCAGCAGTTTCATAGGACAGAATTCACCCCTCCACTTT
-	TRBV7-3	TRBD2	TRBJ2-3	CASSPIAGDTDTQYF	TGTGCCAGCAGCCCGATAGCGGGGGACACAGATACGCAGTATTTT
-	TRBV18	-	TRBJ1-1	CASSPKRSHNAEAFF	TGTGCCAGCTCACCAAAAAGATCTCACAACGCTGAAGCTTTCTTT
-	TRBV6-6	TRBD1	TRBJ1-5	CASSHAGGHQPQHF	TGTGCCAGCAGCCACGCAGGGGGGCATCAGCCCCAGCATTTT
-	TRBV10-1	-	TRBJ2-4	CASSENLGQNSVIQYF	TGCGCCAGCAGTGAAAATCTCGGACAGAATTCCGTCATTCAGTACTTC
-	TRBV29-1	TRBD1	TRBJ1-1	CSVELGTGEAFF	TGCAGCGTTGAACTGGGGACAGGGGAAGCTTTCTTT
-	TRBV18	TRBD1	TRBJ2-7	CASSAGQGNHEQYF	TGTGCCAGCTCCGCGGGACAGGGGAACCACGAGCAGTACTTC
-	TRBV5-6	TRBD1	TRBJ1-2	CASSSQGSLDYGYTF	TGTGCCAGCAGCTCACAGGGGAGCCTAGACTATGGCTACACCTTC
-	TRBV13	TRBD2	TRBJ2-1	CASSLLGTSSYNEQFF	TGTGCCAGCAGCTTATTAGGGACTAGCTCCTACAATGAGCAGTTCTTC
-	TRBV7-9	-	TRBJ1-1	CASSLGTVNTEAFF	TGTGCCAGCAGCTTAGGGACAGTTAACACTGAAGCTTTCTTT
-	TRBV25-1	TRBD1	TRBJ1-3	CASSGPGQFSGNTIYF	TGTGCCAGCAGTGGCCCGGGACAGTTCTCTGGAAACACCATATATTTT
-	TRBV6-1	-	TRBJ2-1	CASRYRNEQFF	TGTGCCAGCAGGTACAGAAATGAGCAGTTCTTC
-	TRBV2	-	TRBJ2-1	CASLLLGSDEQFF	TGTGCCAGCCTGCTCCTTGGGAGCGATGAGCAGTTCTTC